Described below is a single T cell receptor (beta chain) sequence and its context. What it binds is unknown. The sample originates from a study of blood T cells in healthy people across ages. General study results and limits: CMV status of donors was unknown, possibly confounding expanded clonotype changes. There was a strong correlation between TCR beta diversity and naive T cell percentage.

Germline lookup yields CDR1 ENHRY and CDR2 SYGVKD. The CDR3 contains 18 residues. J gave up 7 bases and V 0 bases, and 13 bases lay outside the gene matches. Using a J-beta primer mix together with a sample-barcoded 5' primer, a second PCR was run for roughly 7 to 11 cycles. A single record per CDR3 protein comes from TCRdb applying MiXCR to the 5' RACE reads. The sample lists around 1,000,000 distinct CDR3 sequences; less than 45% were seen once. The authors extracted at least 6 micrograms of total RNA per sample. Sequenced material: blood. This receptor was taken from a young man in good health. J is TRBJ2-1 and V is TRBV10-3; 9 bases map to TRBD2. CDR3 residues: CAISESYSPSGVRNEQFF. The CDR3, as DNA: TGTGCCATCAGTGAGTCGTACTCCCCTAGCGGGGTGAGGAATGAGCAGTTCTTC.